A single T cell receptor (beta chain) is shown here with its context. No antigen is known for it. The data are from a study of T cells in narcolepsy. The method was immunoSEQ multiplex PCR; TCRdb's version includes in-frame clones alone and lacks a portion of them. The data contain 20,000 to 30,000 clones, about 80% of them seen just once; the ten biggest clones take up more than 1%. Regarding the study as a whole: Autoreactive HCRT-specific and TRIB2-specific clonotypes were marked in same-patient CSF-versus-blood CD4+ comparisons. Reportedly, autoreactive clonotypes were serially detected in patients' blood but not controls'.

This CDR3 has 16 amino acids. After removal of 4 bases from V and 1 base from J, the junction contained 2 bases not matched to a gene. The germline V gene encodes CDR1 KGHSH and CDR2 LQKENI. Sequencing was performed on memory (CD45RA-) CD4+ T cells from blood. The receptor's source is a human donor in good health. J is TRBJ2-2 and V is TRBV18; TRBD2 matches 11 bases. The CDR3 loop is CASSRGTSGNTGELFF. For the CDR3, the DNA is TGTGCCAGCTCACGAGGGACTAGCGGGAACACCGGGGAGCTGTTTTTT.